These 13 T cell receptor beta chains came from one sample sequenced in a study of T cells in Graves' hyperthyroidism and ophthalmopathy. Authors of the study amplified TCR beta CDR3 regions from RNA transcripts. Researchers ran a first-round RT-PCR on the TCR CDR3 using the HTBI primer set. TCRdb re-called the multiplex PCR reads with MiXCR, one entry per CDR3 protein. The table has some 490,000 distinct CDR3 sequences, about 22% seen once. What was sequenced was blood. These receptors came from a woman in her seventies with Graves' ophthalmopathy.

The genes are TRBV20-1 and TRBJ1-4; TRBD1 aligns across 8 bases. J lost 8 bases, V lost 3 bases, and 5 bases had no gene match. CDR1 and CDR2 from the germline V gene are DFQATT and SNEGSKA (reference sequence). CDR3 size: 13 residues. CDR3 nucleotide sequence: TGCAGTGCTAGCCCAGGGGGCAGGGAAAAACTGTTTTTT. Amino acid sequence: CSASPGGREKLFF.

The sample holds a few counts of this clonotype. The chain combines TRBV7-9 with TRBJ2-5, with a possible D match to TRBD2 (6 bases). The length of the CDR3 is 15 residues. Germline V gene sequence: CDR1 SEHNR, CDR2 FQNEAQ (reference sequence). The V end was cut by 5 bases, the J end by 3 bases, with 16 bases between. In DNA, the CDR3 is TGTGCCAGCAGCCTCCCGGGACTTCCTGAAGAGACCCAGTACTTC. Its protein product is CASSLPGLPEETQYF. The full variable domain, with the rest looked up from reference TRBV7-9 and TRBJ2-5, is DTGVSQNPRHKITKRGQNVTFRCDPISEHNRLYWYRQTLGQGPEFLTYFQNEAQLEKSRLLSDRFSAERPKGSFSTLEIQRTEQGDSAMYLCASSLPGLPEETQYFGPGTRLLVL.

The chain carries TRBV30 and TRBJ1-2; D perhaps matches TRBD1 (5 bases). There are 11 residues in the CDR3. With 3 bases removed from V and 10 bases from J, the gap between germline ends came to 12 bases. Germline CDR1 and CDR2: GTSNPN and SVGIG (reference sequence). Here the CDR3 reads CAWRPQVTYTF. The CDR3 DNA sequence: TGTGCCTGGAGGCCACAGGTCACCTACACCTTC.

V is TRBV9 and J is TRBJ2-1; the D is unclear. The CDR3 contains 15 residues. Between the trimmed V and J ends, which lost 0 bases and 1 base, there was a span of 8 bases. Germline-derived CDR1 and CDR2 are SGDLS and YYNGEE. The CDR3 sequence: CASSVDQLSYNEQFF. The CDR3 coding sequence is TGTGCCAGCAGCGTAGACCAGCTGTCCTACAATGAGCAGTTCTTC.

This sequence joins TRBV7-9 and TRBJ2-1; 7 bases line up with TRBD2. This CDR3 contains 19 residues. Per germline, CDR1 SEHNR and CDR2 FQNEAQ (reference sequence). V trimming: 0 bases; J trimming: 3 bases; junction bases outside the gene matches: 14. The CDR3 DNA sequence: TGTGCCAGCAGCTTAGCGTTTGAGGGGCCGAGCGGGGTCTACAATGAGCAGTTCTTC. This sequence encodes CASSLAFEGPSGVYNEQFF. Supplemented by reference TRBV7-9 and TRBJ2-1, the full variable domain reads DTGVSQNPRHKITKRGQNVTFRCDPISEHNRLYWYRQTLGQGPEFLTYFQNEAQLEKSRLLSDRFSAERPKGSFSTLEIQRTEQGDSAMYLCASSLAFEGPSGVYNEQFFGPGTRLTVL.

This clonotype has only a few counts. The rearrangement links TRBV13 to TRBJ2-5, with 14 nucleotides matching TRBD2. Germline V CDR1 and CDR2: PRHDT, FYEKMQ (reference sequence). J was trimmed by 5 bases and V by 4 bases; bases with no gene match: 12. The CDR3 is 18 amino acids. In nucleotides, the CDR3 is TGTGCCAGCAGCTCGACCAAAGGGACTAGCGGGAGTTGGGAGACCCAGTACTTC. This encodes CASSSTKGTSGSWETQYF. The full variable domain, rest sourced from reference TRBV13 and TRBJ2-5, is AAGVIQSPRHLIKEKRETATLKCYPIPRHDTVYWYQQGPGQDPQFLISFYEKMQSDKGSIPDRFSAQQFSDYHSELNMSSLELGDSALYFCASSSTKGTSGSWETQYFGPGTRLLVL.

This clonotype was seen repeatedly, ten times or more. The chain has TRBV12-3 or TRBV12-4 and TRBJ2-2, with unresolved D. The V end lost 2 bases, the J end lost 3 bases, and 4 bases lay between the germline ends. CDR3 length: 13 amino acids. CDR3 protein: CASSLRDTGELFF. CDR3 coding DNA: TGTGCCAGCAGTTTAAGGGACACCGGGGAGCTGTTTTTT.

Many counts were recorded for this clonotype. The V call is TRBV15, the J call TRBJ1-1; D not certain. V lost 0 bases to trimming and J lost 0 bases, with 11 bases between them. The CDR3 is made up of 16 amino acids. Germline loops: CDR1 LNHNV, CDR2 YYDKDF (reference sequence). The CDR3, as DNA: TGTGCCACCAGCAGAGATGATGGCGGGATGAACACTGAAGCTTTCTTT. It yields the protein CATSRDDGGMNTEAFF.

This clonotype was recorded many times. This chain's CDR3 is CASSYSGVRETQYF. The CDR3 coding sequence is TGTGCCAGCAGTTACTCGGGGGTTAGGGAGACCCAGTACTTC. The chain is built from TRBV6-6 and TRBJ2-5; tentatively, D is TRBD1 or TRBD2 (5 bases each). The CDR3 runs 14 residues. Trimming took 0 bases from V and 5 from J, leaving 10 bases between them. CDR1 and CDR2 (germline): MNHNY, SVGAGI (reference sequence).

This clonotype is a singleton in its sample. The CDR3 is CASSPTSVGELFF. The CDR3 DNA sequence: TGCGCCAGCAGCCCTACTAGCGTCGGGGAGCTGTTTTTT. The V gene is TRBV4-1, the J gene TRBJ2-2; 7 bases are shared with TRBD2. V shed 4 bases and J 7 bases; nucleotides not matched to a gene: 3. The CDR3 runs to 13 residues. The germline gives CDR1 MGHRA, CDR2 YSYEKL.

This clonotype turned up a few times. The V and J genes are TRBV7-9 and TRBJ2-3; no reliable D call. The germline V gene has CDR1 SEHNR and CDR2 FQNEAQ (reference sequence). The V end was cut by 0 bases, the J end by 2 bases, with 15 bases between. The CDR3 sequence is 17 residues long. CDR3 region: CASSLALIDGNTDTQYF. The CDR3 coding sequence is TGTGCCAGCAGCTTAGCGTTAATCGATGGTAACACAGATACGCAGTATTTT.

This chain connects TRBV5-1 to TRBJ2-7, with 11 nucleotides matching TRBD2. The CDR3 is made up of 14 amino acids. Germline CDR1 reads SGHRS; CDR2 reads YFSETQ. V was clipped by 2 bases and J by 6 bases; unmatched bases: 4. The CDR3 region is CASSLLAGEAEQYF. The CDR3 DNA follows: TGCGCCAGCAGCTTACTAGCGGGAGAAGCCGAGCAGTACTTC.

A word on this clonotype: A single base separates this from a much larger clone, so it may be a read error. This CDR3 is missing its conserved last phenylalanine or tryptophan, likely due to a read error. The V call is TRBV11-1, the J call TRBJ1-2, with a weak D call TRBD1 (5 bases). Looked up from germline, CDR1 is SGHAT and CDR2 is FQDESV (reference sequence). The V end lost 8 bases, the J end lost 1 base, and 5 bases lay between the germline ends. The CDR3 is made up of 11 amino acids. The CDR3 is CASGGNYGYTL. CDR3 in DNA: TGTGCCAGCGGGGGTAACTATGGCTACACCCTC.